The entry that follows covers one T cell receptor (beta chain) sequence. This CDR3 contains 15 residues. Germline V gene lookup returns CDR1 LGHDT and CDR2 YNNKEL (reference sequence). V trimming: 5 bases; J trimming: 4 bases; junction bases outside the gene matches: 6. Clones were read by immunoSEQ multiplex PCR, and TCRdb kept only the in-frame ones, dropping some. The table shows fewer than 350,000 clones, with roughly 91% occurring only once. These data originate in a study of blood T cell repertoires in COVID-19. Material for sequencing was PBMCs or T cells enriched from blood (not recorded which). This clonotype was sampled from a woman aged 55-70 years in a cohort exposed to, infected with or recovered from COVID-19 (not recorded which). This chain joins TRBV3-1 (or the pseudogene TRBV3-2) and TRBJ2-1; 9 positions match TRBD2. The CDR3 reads CASSRSGRTYNEQFF. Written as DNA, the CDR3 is TGTGCCAGCAGCAGGAGCGGGAGGACGTACAATGAGCAGTTCTTC.